This TCR beta chain was identified in a study of blood T cell repertoires in COVID-19. Looking at the study overall: Specimens from acute and convalescent COVID-19 originated in the United States, Italy and Spain. Sample material is recorded as cDNA or gDNA derived from T cells, B-cell-depleted T cells, or PBMCs.

Trimming shortened V by 5 bases and J by 10 bases, and 12 bases separated the two germline ends. This CDR3 has 13 amino acids. CDR1 and CDR2 from the germline V gene are MNHEY and SVGAGI. In the original analysis: For nucleated cells, counts were estimated from reference gene primer amplification. This table comes from immunoSEQ multiplex PCR, and its TCRdb copy is limited to in-frame clones, with some not included. For V, J and clone size, that table is used; D and trimming come from the DNA. The sample shows approximately 12,000 clones, 65% to 90% of them seen only once. The sequenced material came from peripheral blood. The V gene is TRBV6-5, the J gene TRBJ1-6; maybe TRBD1 (5 bases). The source is a man aged 35-49 years with active or convalescent COVID-19. CDR3 loop: CASSRNRLSPLHF. Here the CDR3 DNA reads TGTGCCAGCAGTAGGAACAGGTTATCACCCCTCCACTTT.